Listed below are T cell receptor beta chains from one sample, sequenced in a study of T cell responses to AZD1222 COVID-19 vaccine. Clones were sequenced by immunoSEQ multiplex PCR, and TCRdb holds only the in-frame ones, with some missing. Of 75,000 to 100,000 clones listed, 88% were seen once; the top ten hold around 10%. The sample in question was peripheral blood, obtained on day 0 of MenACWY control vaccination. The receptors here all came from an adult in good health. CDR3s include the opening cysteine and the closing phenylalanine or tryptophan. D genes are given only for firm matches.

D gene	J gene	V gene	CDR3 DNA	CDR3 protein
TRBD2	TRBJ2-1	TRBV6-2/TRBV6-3	TGTGCCAGCAGCCCCAAAGCGGGGGGGCCCAATGAGCAGTTCTTC	CASSPKAGGPNEQFF
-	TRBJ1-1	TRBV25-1	TGTGCCAGCAGTGAGGTCGGGATCTGGGGAGCTTTCTTT	CASSEVGIWGAFF
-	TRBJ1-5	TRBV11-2	TGTGCCAGCAGCTTAAACCCAGGGCCTGGTCAGCCCCAGCATTTT	CASSLNPGPGQPQHF
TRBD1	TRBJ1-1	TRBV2	TGTGCCAGCACCCAGGGGGGCTTCGACACTGAAGCTTTCTTT	CASTQGGFDTEAFF
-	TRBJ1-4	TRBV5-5	TGTGCCAGCAGCGGCGGCGGGGGGCTGACTAATGAAAAACTGTTTTTT	CASSGGGGLTNEKLFF
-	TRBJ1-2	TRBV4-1	TGCGCCAGCAGCCAAGATCTACAGGCGGGTGGCTACACCTTC	CASSQDLQAGGYTF
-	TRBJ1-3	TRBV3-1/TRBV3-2	TGTGCCAGCAGCCCCGATAGAGGGAACACCATATATTTT	CASSPDRGNTIYF
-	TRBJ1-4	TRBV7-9	TGTGCCAGCAGCTTAGGGTTTTGGGATGAAAAACTGTTTTTT	CASSLGFWDEKLFF
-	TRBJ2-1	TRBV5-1	TGCGCCAGCAGCTTGGGAGTTAGCTCCTACAATGAGCAGTTCTTC	CASSLGVSSYNEQFF
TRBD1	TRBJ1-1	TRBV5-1	TGCGCCAGCAGCAAGGACAGGCAGGGCACTGAAGCTTTCTTT	CASSKDRQGTEAFF
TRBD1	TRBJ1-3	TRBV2	TGTGCCAGCAGTTGGGACAGGGGAATCGCTGGAAACACCATATATTTT	CASSWDRGIAGNTIYF